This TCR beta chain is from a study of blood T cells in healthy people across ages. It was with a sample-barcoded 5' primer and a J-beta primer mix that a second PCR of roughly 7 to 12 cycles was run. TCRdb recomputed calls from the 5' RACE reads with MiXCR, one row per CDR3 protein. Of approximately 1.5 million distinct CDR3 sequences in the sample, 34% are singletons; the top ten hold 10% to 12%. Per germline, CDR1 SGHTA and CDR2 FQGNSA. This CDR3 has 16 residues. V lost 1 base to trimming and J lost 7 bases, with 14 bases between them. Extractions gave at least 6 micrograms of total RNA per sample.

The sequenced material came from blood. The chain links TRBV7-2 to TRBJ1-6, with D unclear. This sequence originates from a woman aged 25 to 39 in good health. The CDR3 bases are TGTGCCAGCAGCTTAGAAGCCGTCCCGGGGAATTCACCCCTCCACTTT. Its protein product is CASSLEAVPGNSPLHF.